What follows describes a single TCR beta chain. This sample stems from a study of lymphopenia after photon versus proton radiotherapy. The CDR3 has 15 amino acids. CDR1 and CDR2 from the germline V gene are LNHNV and YYDKDF (reference sequence). V was cut by 3 bases and J by 4 bases, with 15 bases left in between. Here immunoSEQ multiplex PCR was the method, and the copy in TCRdb shows in-frame clones only, minus some. The table has around 63,000 clones, about 90% seen once. The sequencing used peripheral blood, collected from a patient treated with photon-based radiotherapy. The TCR sequence derives from a man aged 40-49 years with gastric cancer. The rearrangement links TRBV15 to TRBJ1-2, with D unresolved. CDR3: CATSRELVQSYGYTF. The DNA of the CDR3 is TGTGCCACCAGCAGGGAGCTCGTCCAGAGCTATGGCTACACCTTC.